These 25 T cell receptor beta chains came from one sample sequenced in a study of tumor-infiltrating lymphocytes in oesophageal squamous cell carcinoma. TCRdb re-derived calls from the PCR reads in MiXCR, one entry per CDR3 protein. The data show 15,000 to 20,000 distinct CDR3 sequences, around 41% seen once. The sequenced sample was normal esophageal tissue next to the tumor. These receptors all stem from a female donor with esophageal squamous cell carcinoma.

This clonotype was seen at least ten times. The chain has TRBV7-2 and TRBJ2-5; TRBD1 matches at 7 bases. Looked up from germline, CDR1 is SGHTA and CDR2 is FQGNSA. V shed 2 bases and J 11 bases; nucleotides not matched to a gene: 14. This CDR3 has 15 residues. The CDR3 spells CASSLRTGRNDEQYF. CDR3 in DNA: TGTGCCAGCAGCTTAAGGACAGGCCGTAACGATGAGCAGTACTTC.

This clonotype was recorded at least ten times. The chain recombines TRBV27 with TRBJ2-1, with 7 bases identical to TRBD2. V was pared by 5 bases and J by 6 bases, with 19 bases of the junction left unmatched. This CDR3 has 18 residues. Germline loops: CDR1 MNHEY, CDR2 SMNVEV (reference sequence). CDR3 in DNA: TGTGCCAGCAGTCCATATGTTTGGGTAGGGACGGGGGGCAATGAGCAGTTCTTC. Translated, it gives CASSPYVWVGTGGNEQFF.

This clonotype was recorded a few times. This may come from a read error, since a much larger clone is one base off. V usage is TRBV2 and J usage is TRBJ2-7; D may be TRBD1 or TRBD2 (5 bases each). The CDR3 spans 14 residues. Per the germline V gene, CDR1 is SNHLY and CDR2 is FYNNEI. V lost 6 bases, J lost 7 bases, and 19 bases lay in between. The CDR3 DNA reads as TGTGCCAGCAGAGGGGTGGGGGATCGTCATGAGCAGTACTTC. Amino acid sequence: CASRGVGDRHEQYF.

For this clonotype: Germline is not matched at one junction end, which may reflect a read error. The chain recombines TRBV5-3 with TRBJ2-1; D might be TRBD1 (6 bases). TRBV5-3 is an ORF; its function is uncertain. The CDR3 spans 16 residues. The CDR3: CASSLANRVPYNEQFF. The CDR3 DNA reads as TGTGCCAGCAGCTTGGCCAACAGGGTGCCCTACAATGAGCAGTTCTTC.

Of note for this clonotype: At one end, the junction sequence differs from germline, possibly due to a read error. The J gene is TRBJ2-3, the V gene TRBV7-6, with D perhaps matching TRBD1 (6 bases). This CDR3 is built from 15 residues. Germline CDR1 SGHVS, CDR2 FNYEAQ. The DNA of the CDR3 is TGTGCTAGCAGCTTAGGTCCTGCAGGGGACAATGAGCAGTCCTTC. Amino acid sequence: CASSLGPAGDNEQSF.

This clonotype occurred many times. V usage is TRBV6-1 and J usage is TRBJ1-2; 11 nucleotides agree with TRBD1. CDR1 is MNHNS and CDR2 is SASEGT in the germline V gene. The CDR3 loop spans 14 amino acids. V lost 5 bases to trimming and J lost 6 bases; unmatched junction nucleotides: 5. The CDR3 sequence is CASSTGTGGNGYTF. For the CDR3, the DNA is TGTGCCAGCAGTACCGGGACAGGGGGAAATGGCTACACCTTC.

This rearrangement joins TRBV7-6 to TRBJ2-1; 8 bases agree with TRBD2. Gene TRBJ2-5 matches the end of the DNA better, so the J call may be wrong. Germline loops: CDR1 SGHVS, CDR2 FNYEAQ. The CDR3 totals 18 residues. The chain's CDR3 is CASTALGLARRGQETQYF. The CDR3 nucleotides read TGTGCCAGCACAGCATTAGGACTAGCTAGAAGAGGCCAAGAGACCCAGTACTTC.

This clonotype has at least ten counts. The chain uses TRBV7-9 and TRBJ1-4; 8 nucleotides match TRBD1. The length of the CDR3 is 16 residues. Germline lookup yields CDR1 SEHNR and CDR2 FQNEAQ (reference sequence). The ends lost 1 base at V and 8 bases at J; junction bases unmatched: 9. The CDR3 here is CASSLDVGTGGEKLFF. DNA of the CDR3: TGTGCCAGCAGCTTAGACGTTGGGACAGGAGGGGAAAAACTGTTTTTT.

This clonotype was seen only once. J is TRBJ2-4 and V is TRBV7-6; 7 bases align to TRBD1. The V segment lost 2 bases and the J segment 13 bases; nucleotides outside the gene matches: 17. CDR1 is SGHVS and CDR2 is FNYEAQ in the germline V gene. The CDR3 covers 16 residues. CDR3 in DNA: TGTGCCAGCAGCTTATCCGGTGCGGGTGGGACAGATACGCAGTACTTC. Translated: CASSLSGAGGTDTQYF.

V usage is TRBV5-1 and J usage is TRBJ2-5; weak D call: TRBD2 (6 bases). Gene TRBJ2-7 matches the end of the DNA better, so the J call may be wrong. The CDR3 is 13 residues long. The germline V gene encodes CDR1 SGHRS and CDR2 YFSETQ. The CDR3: CASSLGGVDEQYF. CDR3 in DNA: TGCGCCAGCAGCTTGGGGGGGGTCGACGAGCAGTACTTC.

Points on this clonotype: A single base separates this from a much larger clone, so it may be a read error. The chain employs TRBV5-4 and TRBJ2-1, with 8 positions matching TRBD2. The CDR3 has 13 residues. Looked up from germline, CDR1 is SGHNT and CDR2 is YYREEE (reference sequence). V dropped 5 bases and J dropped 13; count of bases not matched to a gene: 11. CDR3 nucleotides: TGTGCCAGCAGGCTCCGTAGCGGGGAGACCCAGTTCTTC. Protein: CASRLRSGETQFF.

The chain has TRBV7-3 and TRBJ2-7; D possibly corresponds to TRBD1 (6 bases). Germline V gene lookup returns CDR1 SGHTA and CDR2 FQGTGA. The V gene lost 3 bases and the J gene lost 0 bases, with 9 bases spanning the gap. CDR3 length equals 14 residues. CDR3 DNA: TGTGCCAGCAGCTTGGGACAAAACTCCTACGAGCAGTACTTC. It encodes CASSLGQNSYEQYF.

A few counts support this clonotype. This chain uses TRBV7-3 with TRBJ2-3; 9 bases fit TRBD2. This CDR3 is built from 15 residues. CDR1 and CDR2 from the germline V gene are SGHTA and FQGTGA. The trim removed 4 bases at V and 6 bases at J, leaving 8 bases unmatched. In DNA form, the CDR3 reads TGTGCCAGCAGCTCTGGTGTAGCGGGGGTGGATACGCAGTATTTT. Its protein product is CASSSGVAGVDTQYF. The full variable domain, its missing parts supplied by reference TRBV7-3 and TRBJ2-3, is GAGVSQTPSNKVTEKGKYVELRCDPISGHTALYWYRQSLGQGPEFLIYFQGTGAADDSGLPNDRFFAVRPEGSVSTLKIQRTERGDSAVYLCASSSGVAGVDTQYFGPGTRLTVL.

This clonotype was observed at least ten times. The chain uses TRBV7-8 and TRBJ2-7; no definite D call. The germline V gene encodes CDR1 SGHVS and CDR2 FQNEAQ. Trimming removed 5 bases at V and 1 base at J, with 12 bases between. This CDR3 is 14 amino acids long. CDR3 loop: CASSPRDNSYEQYF. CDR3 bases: TGTGCCAGCAGCCCACGTGACAATTCCTACGAGCAGTACTTC.

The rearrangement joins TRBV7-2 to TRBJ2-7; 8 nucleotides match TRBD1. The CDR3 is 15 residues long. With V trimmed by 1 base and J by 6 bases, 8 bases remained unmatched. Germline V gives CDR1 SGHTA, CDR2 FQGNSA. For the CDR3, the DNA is TGTGCCAGCAGCTTAGACATGGGCAGGGGGCGCGAGCAGTACTTC. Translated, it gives CASSLDMGRGREQYF.

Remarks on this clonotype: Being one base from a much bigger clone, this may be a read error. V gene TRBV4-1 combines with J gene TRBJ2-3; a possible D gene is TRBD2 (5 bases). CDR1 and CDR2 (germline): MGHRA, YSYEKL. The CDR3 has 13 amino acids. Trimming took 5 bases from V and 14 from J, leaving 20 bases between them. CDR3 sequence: CASSYSYTGELYF. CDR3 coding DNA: TGCGCCAGCAGCTACAGTTACACCGGGGAGCTGTATTTT.

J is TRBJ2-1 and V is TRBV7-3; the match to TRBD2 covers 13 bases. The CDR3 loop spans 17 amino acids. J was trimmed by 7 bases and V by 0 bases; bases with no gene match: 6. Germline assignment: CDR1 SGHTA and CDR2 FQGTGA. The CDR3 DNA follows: TGTGCCAGCAGCTTAACAAGACTAGCGGGAGGTAGGAATGAGCAGTTCTTC. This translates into CASSLTRLAGGRNEQFF.

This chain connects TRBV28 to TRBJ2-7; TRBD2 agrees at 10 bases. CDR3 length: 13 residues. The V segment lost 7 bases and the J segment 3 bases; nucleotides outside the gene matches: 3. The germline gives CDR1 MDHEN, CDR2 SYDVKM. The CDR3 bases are TGTGCCAGCAACCGACTAGCGGGCTACGAGCAGTACTTC. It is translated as CASNRLAGYEQYF.

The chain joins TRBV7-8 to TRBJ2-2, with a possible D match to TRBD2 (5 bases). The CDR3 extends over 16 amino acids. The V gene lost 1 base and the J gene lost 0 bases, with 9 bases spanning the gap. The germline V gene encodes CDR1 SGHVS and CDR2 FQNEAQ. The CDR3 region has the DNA TGTGCCAGCAGCTTAGTGAGGGCCGCGAACACCGGGGAGCTGTTTTTT. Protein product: CASSLVRAANTGELFF. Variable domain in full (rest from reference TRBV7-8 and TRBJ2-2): GAGVSQSPRYKVAKRGQDVALRCDPISGHVSLFWYQQALGQGPEFLTYFQNEAQLDKSGLPSDRFFAERPEGSVSTLKIQRTQQEDSAVYLCASSLVRAANTGELFFGEGSRLTVL.

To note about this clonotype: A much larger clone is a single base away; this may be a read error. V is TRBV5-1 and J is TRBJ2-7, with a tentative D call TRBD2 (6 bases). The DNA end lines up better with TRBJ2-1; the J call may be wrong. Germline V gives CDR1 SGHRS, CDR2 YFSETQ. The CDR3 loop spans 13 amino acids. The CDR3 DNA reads TGCGCCAGCAGCTTCTCGGGGGACGAGACCCAGTTCTTC. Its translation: CASSFSGDETQFF.

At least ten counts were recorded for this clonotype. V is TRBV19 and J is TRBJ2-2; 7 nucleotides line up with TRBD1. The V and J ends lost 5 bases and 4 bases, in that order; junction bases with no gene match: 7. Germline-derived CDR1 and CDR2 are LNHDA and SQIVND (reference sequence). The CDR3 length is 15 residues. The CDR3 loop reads CASSLGQASTGELFF. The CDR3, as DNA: TGTGCCAGTAGTCTTGGACAGGCGAGCACCGGGGAGCTGTTTTTT.

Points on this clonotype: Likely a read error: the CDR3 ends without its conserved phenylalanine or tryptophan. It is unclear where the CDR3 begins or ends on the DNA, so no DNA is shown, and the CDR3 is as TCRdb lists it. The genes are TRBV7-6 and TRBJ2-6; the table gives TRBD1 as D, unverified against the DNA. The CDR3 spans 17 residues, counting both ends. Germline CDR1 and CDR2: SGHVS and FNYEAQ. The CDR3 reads CASSLTTDRVNEQYFGA.

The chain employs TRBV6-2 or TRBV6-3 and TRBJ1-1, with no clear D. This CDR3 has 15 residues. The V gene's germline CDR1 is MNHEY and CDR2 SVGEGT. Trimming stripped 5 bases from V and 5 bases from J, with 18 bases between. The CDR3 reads CASSLGRGIRTEAFF. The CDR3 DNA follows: TGTGCCAGCAGTCTAGGGCGGGGAATTAGAACTGAAGCTTTCTTT.

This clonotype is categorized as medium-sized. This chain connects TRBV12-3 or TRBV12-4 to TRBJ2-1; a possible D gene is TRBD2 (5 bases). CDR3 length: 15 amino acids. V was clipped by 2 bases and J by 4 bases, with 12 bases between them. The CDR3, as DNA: TGTGCCAGCAGTTTATCTAGAGGCGGGTACAATGAGCAGTTCTTC. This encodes CASSLSRGGYNEQFF.

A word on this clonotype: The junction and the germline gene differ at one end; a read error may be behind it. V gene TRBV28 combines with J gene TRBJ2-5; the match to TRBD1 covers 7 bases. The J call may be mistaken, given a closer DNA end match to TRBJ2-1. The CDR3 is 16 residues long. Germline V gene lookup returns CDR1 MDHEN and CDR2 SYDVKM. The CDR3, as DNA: TGTGCCACCAGTGACCCGTCCGGGACAGCTCGAAATGAGCAGTTCTTC. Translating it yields CATSDPSGTARNEQFF.